This TCR beta chain came from a study of control samples from healthy donors and cancer patients. This clone was picked up one time. The repertoire was sequenced with immunoSEQ multiplex PCR; TCRdb's copy has only in-frame clones and lacks some. Of around 80,000 clones in the sample, around 92% are singletons; the top ten hold 5.5% to 7%. Germline assignment: CDR1 SNHLY and CDR2 FYNNEI. With V trimmed by 6 bases and J by 13 bases, 6 bases remained unmatched. This CDR3 comprises 13 residues. This TCR was sampled from a man in his fifties in good health. This chain connects TRBV2 to TRBJ1-6; 10 positions agree with TRBD1. Sequencing was carried out using blood. In nucleotides, the CDR3 is TGTGCCAGCAGCCGGGACAGGGGAGGTCCCCTCCACTTT. Translated: CASSRDRGGPLHF.